What follows are 18 T cell receptor beta chains derived from one specimen sequenced in a study of cytomegalovirus exposure and HLA in healthy donors. A multiplex PCR was run with 60 Vbeta primers and 13 Jbeta primers. The repertoire was sequenced with immunoSEQ multiplex PCR; TCRdb's copy has only in-frame clones and lacks some. The profile shows about 230,000 clones, 78% of them singletons. Sequencing was performed on PBMCs. The receptors come from a boy between 5 and 17 years old in good health and CMV-seronegative.

The rearrangement links TRBV4-1 to TRBJ1-1; D may be TRBD1 (5 bases). CDR3 length: 17 residues. Trimming cost V 5 bases and J 1 base, with 20 bases left between them. Germline V gene lookup returns CDR1 MGHRA and CDR2 YSYEKL. CDR3 in DNA: TGCGCCAGCAGCACACAGGTGCCTTTGGGTTGGAACACTGAAGCTTTCTTT. It encodes CASSTQVPLGWNTEAFF.

To note about this clone: The identical CDR3 is also encoded by other nucleotide sequences in the sample. The chain employs TRBV2 and TRBJ1-5, with no clear D. This CDR3 comprises 13 residues. V lost 9 bases, J lost 3 bases, and 12 bases lay in between. Germline CDR1 SNHLY, CDR2 FYNNEI. The chain's CDR3 is CASRGQVNQPQHF. The CDR3 DNA sequence: TGTGCCAGTCGTGGGCAGGTCAATCAGCCCCAGCATTTT. The entire variable domain, with the rest obtained from reference TRBV2 and TRBJ1-5, is as follows: EPEVTQTPSHQVTQMGQEVILRCVPISNHLYFYWYRQILGQKVEFLVSFYNNEISEKSEIFDDQFSVERPDGSNFTLKIRSTKLEDSAMYFCASRGQVNQPQHFGDGTRLSIL.

V and J are TRBV9 and TRBJ1-1; possibly TRBD1 for D (6 bases). V dropped 0 bases and J dropped 4 bases, with 19 bases sitting between them. The CDR3 is 17 amino acids. Per germline, CDR1 SGDLS and CDR2 YYNGEE. CDR3 region: CASSVGPPQGRVTEAFF. The CDR3 coding sequence is TGTGCCAGCAGCGTAGGTCCCCCACAGGGACGGGTCACTGAAGCTTTCTTT. Drawing the rest from reference TRBV9 and TRBJ1-1, the complete variable domain is DSGVTQTPKHLITATGQRVTLRCSPRSGDLSVYWYQQSLDQGLQFLIQYYNGEERAKGNILERFSAQQFPDLHSELNLSSLELGDSALYFCASSVGPPQGRVTEAFFGQGTRLTVV.

As to this clone: The sample has other DNA sequences that encode this CDR3 too. This chain links TRBV7-6 with TRBJ2-7; weak D call: TRBD2 (5 bases). Germline V gives CDR1 SGHVS, CDR2 FNYEAQ. Trimming took off 1 base at V and 0 bases at J, with 7 bases between the two ends. This CDR3 spans 14 amino acids. The CDR3: CASSLGLNSYEQYF. CDR3 bases: TGTGCCAGCAGCTTAGGACTAAACTCCTACGAGCAGTACTTC. The whole variable domain, filled in from reference TRBV7-6 and TRBJ2-7, reads GAGVSQSPRYKVTKRGQDVALRCDPISGHVSLYWYRQALGQGPEFLTYFNYEAQQDKSGLPNDRFSAERPEGSISTLTIQRTEQRDSAMYRCASSLGLNSYEQYFGPGTRLTVT.

This clone turned up a few times. The chain is built from TRBV5-8 and TRBJ2-5, with D tentatively TRBD2 (5 bases). The V gene's germline CDR1 is SGHTS and CDR2 YDEGEE. The V end was cut by 1 base, the J end by 7 bases, with 14 bases between. The CDR3 runs to 14 residues. CDR3 in amino acids: CASSLSGETWTQYF. As DNA, the CDR3 is TGTGCCAGCAGCTTGAGTGGGGAGACGTGGACCCAGTACTTC.

The chain links TRBV6-1 to TRBJ1-2, with D perhaps TRBD1 (6 bases). From germline, CDR1 is MNHNS and CDR2 SASEGT. This CDR3 has 13 residues. The V and J ends lost 7 bases and 4 bases respectively, with 13 bases between them. The CDR3 here is CASTQGQLYGYTF. The CDR3 nucleotides read TGTGCCAGCACCCAAGGACAGCTCTATGGCTACACCTTC.

V usage is TRBV5-8 and J usage is TRBJ2-7; TRBD2 matches 7 bases. The V gene end was trimmed by 0 bases and the J gene end by 2 bases; junction bases not matched to a gene: 2. Germline lookup yields CDR1 SGHTS and CDR2 YDEGEE. This CDR3 is built from 14 residues. CDR3 DNA: TGTGCCAGCAGCTTGGCGGCGGGAGCCTACGAGCAGTACTTC. This translates into CASSLAAGAYEQYF.

The gene calls are TRBV7-9 and TRBJ2-7; TRBD1 agrees at 10 bases. Germline-derived CDR1 and CDR2 are SEHNR and FQNEAQ (reference sequence). Trimming took 5 bases from V and 2 from J; bases not matched to a gene: 6. The CDR3 has 15 amino acids. DNA for the CDR3: TGTGCCAGCAGCCCCGGGACAGGGGTTACCTACGAGCAGTACTTC. As protein: CASSPGTGVTYEQYF.

The chain uses TRBV19 and TRBJ1-2; no definite D call. Deletions cut 3 bases from V and 3 bases from J, with 8 bases between. The CDR3 consists of 13 residues. Germline CDR1 is LNHDA and CDR2 is SQIVND (reference sequence). CDR3 nucleotide sequence: TGTGCCAGTAGTATCACGGGTGACTATGGCTACACCTTC. Translating it yields CASSITGDYGYTF.

The J gene is TRBJ1-2, the V gene TRBV27, with unresolved D. The CDR3 contains 12 residues. V lost 6 bases and J 4 bases, leaving 9 bases between the germline ends. Germline CDR1 and CDR2: MNHEY and SMNVEV (reference sequence). The CDR3 sequence: CASRAPFYGYTF. In nucleotides, the CDR3 is TGTGCCAGCAGAGCCCCTTTCTATGGCTACACCTTC.

This clone appeared a single time. The chain couples TRBV5-4 to TRBJ2-7, with 7 bases aligning to TRBD2. Germline V lookup: CDR1 SGHNT, CDR2 YYREEE (reference sequence). The CDR3 extends over 15 amino acids. Unmatched junction bases numbered 10, after V lost 0 bases and J lost 7 bases. The CDR3 DNA reads TGTGCCAGCAGCTTGGCCCCCCGCAGGGAGGGGGAGCAGTACTTC. This encodes CASSLAPRREGEQYF.

This clone was picked up a small number of times. The V and J genes are TRBV29-1 and TRBJ2-1; TRBD1 aligns across 8 bases. After removal of 4 bases from V and 6 bases from J, the junction contained 5 bases not matched to a gene. CDR3 length: 13 amino acids. CDR1 is SQVTM and CDR2 is ANQGSEA in the germline V gene. The CDR3 nucleotides read TGCAGCGTTGGGCCAGGGGGCCCCAATGAGCAGTTCTTC. It translates to CSVGPGGPNEQFF.

The rearrangement joins TRBV19 to TRBJ1-3; TRBD1 aligns across 8 bases. The trim removed 7 bases at V and 8 bases at J, leaving 10 bases unmatched. The CDR3 spans 14 residues. Germline V gene sequence: CDR1 LNHDA, CDR2 SQIVND (reference sequence). CDR3 in DNA: TGTGCCAGTATCAGGACAGGGACCTTTGACACCATATATTTT. Protein sequence: CASIRTGTFDTIYF.

This chain joins TRBV7-9 and TRBJ2-3; 12 positions match TRBD2. The germline gives CDR1 SEHNR, CDR2 FQNEAQ (reference sequence). This CDR3 region has 16 residues. V lost 6 bases and J lost 3; bases outside the gene matches: 7. DNA for the CDR3: TGTGCCAGCAGTCGCGGGACTAGCGGGCGAACAGATACGCAGTATTTT. Protein: CASSRGTSGRTDTQYF.

The chain joins TRBV11-2 to TRBJ2-1; 13 bases match TRBD2. The CDR3 runs to 17 residues. Germline V CDR1 and CDR2: SGHAT, FQNNGV. After removal of 1 base from V and 7 bases from J, the junction contained 7 bases not matched to a gene. The DNA of the CDR3 is TGTGCCAGCAGCTTAGGACTAGCGGGGGGTTATAGGAATGAGCAGTTCTTC. Its translation is CASSLGLAGGYRNEQFF.

J is TRBJ2-5 and V is TRBV7-3; TRBD2 matches at 7 bases. From germline, CDR1 is SGHTA and CDR2 FQGTGA. With 3 bases clipped from V and 1 base from J, the junction kept 5 bases outside the gene matches. The CDR3 is 15 amino acids. The CDR3 DNA follows: TGTGCCAGCAGCTTCAACGGGGGGTTCCAAGAGACCCAGTACTTC. This gives the protein CASSFNGGFQETQYF.

The gene calls are TRBV19 and TRBJ1-4; TRBD1 matches 7 bases. The CDR3 extends over 15 amino acids. From germline, CDR1 is LNHDA and CDR2 SQIVND (reference sequence). After removal of 6 bases from V and 1 base from J, the junction contained 5 bases not matched to a gene. CDR3 in DNA: TGTGCCAGTAGGACTCGGACAGGAACTAATGAAAAACTGTTTTTT. Translating it yields CASRTRTGTNEKLFF. The full variable domain, rest sourced from reference TRBV19 and TRBJ1-4, is DGGITQSPKYLFRKEGQNVTLSCEQNLNHDAMYWYRQDPGQGLRLIYYSQIVNDFQKGDIAEGYSVSREKKESFPLTVTSAQKNPTAFYLCASRTRTGTNEKLFFGSGTQLSVL.

The gene calls are TRBV27 and TRBJ1-2; D is perhaps TRBD1 (5 bases). V lost 5 bases to trimming and J lost 7 bases, with 20 bases between them. CDR1 is MNHEY, CDR2 SMNVEV, per germline (reference sequence). The CDR3 loop spans 15 amino acids. The CDR3 region has the DNA TGTGCCAGCAGTCACCCCCCCGGCAGGGCCTGTGGCTACACCTTC. Amino acid sequence: CASSHPPGRACGYTF.